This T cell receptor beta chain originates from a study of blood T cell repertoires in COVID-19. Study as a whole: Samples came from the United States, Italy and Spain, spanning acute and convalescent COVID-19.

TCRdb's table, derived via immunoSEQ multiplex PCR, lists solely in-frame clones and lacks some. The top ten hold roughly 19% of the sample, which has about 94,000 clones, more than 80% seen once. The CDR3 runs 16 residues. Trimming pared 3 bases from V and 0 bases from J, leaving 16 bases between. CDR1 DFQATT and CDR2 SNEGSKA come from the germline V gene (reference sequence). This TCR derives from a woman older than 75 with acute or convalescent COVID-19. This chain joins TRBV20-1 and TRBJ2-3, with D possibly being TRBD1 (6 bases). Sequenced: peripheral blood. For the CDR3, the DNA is TGCAGTGCTAGTTTCCTTGGTACAGGGAGCACAGATACGCAGTATTTT. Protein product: CSASFLGTGSTDTQYF.